The 32 T cell receptor beta chains below were found in one sample sequenced in a study of T cell repertoires in breast cancer. An expanded emulsion RT-PCR with primers for all TCR V genes paired CD8+ T cell chains. A second nested PCR with blocking oligonucleotides suppressed unpaired genes. TCRdb redid the calling of the emulsion pairing reads with MiXCR, one entry per CDR3 protein. The sample records tens of thousands of distinct CDR3 sequences, 45% being singletons. Source material: CD8+ T cells. The receptors originated from a pool of human donors with breast cancer or a healthy control (not recorded which).

Points on this clonotype: A single base separates this from a much larger clone, so it may be a read error. The J gene is TRBJ1-1, the V gene TRBV6-2 or TRBV6-3, with D possibly TRBD1 on 5 matching bases. The CDR3 length is 17 residues. Trimming took 0 bases from V and 0 from J, leaving 14 bases between them. CDR1 MNHEY and CDR2 SVGEGT come from the germline V gene. The CDR3 nucleotides are TGTGCCAGCAGTTACTCGAGAGTTGGGGACCTGAACACTGAAGCTTTCTTT. Translating it yields CASSYSRVGDLNTEAFF.

The chain links TRBV13 to TRBJ2-1; 9 positions agree with TRBD2. The V gene end was trimmed by 5 bases and the J gene end by 6 bases; junction bases not matched to a gene: 8. The CDR3 covers 15 residues. Germline V gene lookup returns CDR1 PRHDT and CDR2 FYEKMQ (reference sequence). CDR3 coding DNA: TGTGCCAGCAGCCCGCTTCGTAGCGGGAGCAATGAGCAGTTCTTC. Residues: CASSPLRSGSNEQFF.

The chain has TRBV3-1 and TRBJ1-1; TRBD1 aligns across 8 bases. V gave up 4 bases and J gave up 9 bases; unmatched junction bases: 10. This CDR3 region has 14 residues. Per the germline V gene, CDR1 is LGHDT and CDR2 is YNNKEL (reference sequence). The CDR3 region has the DNA TGTGCCAGCAGCCGCTCACAGGGGGGTCTGAAAGCTTTCTTT. It specifies CASSRSQGGLKAFF.

This clonotype occurred many times. The chain links TRBV20-1 to TRBJ2-2, with 7 bases lining up with TRBD1. V was clipped by 6 bases and J by 2 bases; unmatched bases: 6. There are 14 residues in the CDR3. The germline V gene has CDR1 DFQATT and CDR2 SNEGSKA (reference sequence). CDR3: CSAQTGINTGELFF. For the CDR3, the DNA is TGCAGTGCGCAGACAGGGATAAACACCGGGGAGCTGTTTTTT.

This chain joins TRBV4-2 and TRBJ1-6; D possibly corresponds to TRBD1 (5 bases). The CDR3 covers 15 residues. CDR1 is LGHNA, CDR2 YNFKEQ, per germline. Trimming took off 0 bases at V and 8 bases at J, with 11 bases between the two ends. In DNA, the CDR3 is TGTGCCAGCAGCCAAGAGCAGGGAAGGGATTCACCCCTCCACTTT. It translates to CASSQEQGRDSPLHF.

The chain employs TRBV5-1 and TRBJ1-1, with D possibly TRBD1 on 5 matching bases. Trimming pared 0 bases from V and 3 bases from J, leaving 12 bases between. CDR1 and CDR2 from the germline V gene are SGHRS and YFSETQ. The CDR3 consists of 15 residues. CDR3 DNA sequence: TGCGCCAGCAGCTTGGGGGCCTGGGGGGACACTGAAGCTTTCTTT. Amino acids: CASSLGAWGDTEAFF.

The CDR3 loop reads CASSLGYTSRQFF. CDR3 coding DNA: TGTGCCAGTAGCTTGGGATATACCTCGAGGCAGTTCTTC. The chain employs TRBV19 and TRBJ2-1; D remains ambiguous. CDR3 length: 13 residues. V lost 6 bases, J lost 12 bases, and 18 bases lay in between. The germline CDR1 and CDR2 sequences are LNHDA and SQIVND (reference sequence). Drawing the rest from reference TRBV19 and TRBJ2-1, the complete variable domain is DGGITQSPKYLFRKEGQNVTLSCEQNLNHDAMYWYRQDPGQGLRLIYYSQIVNDFQKGDIAEGYSVSREKKESFPLTVTSAQKNPTAFYLCASSLGYTSRQFFGPGTRLTVL.

This clonotype has just a few counts. This chain links TRBV20-1 with TRBJ2-7, with D perhaps matching TRBD2 (7 bases). The V gene's germline CDR1 is DFQATT and CDR2 SNEGSKA (reference sequence). The germline V and J ends were trimmed by 6 bases and 6 bases, with 21 bases remaining between them. The CDR3 extends over 14 amino acids. The chain's CDR3 is CSALRGGEWAEQYF. CDR3 in DNA: TGCAGTGCCCTGAGGGGGGGAGAATGGGCCGAGCAGTACTTC.

Points on this clonotype: This may arise from a read error, as a much more abundant clone is one base away. This sequence joins TRBV25-1 and TRBJ1-6, with D possibly matching TRBD1 (5 bases). CDR1 MGHDK and CDR2 SYGVNS come from the germline V gene. This CDR3 region has 14 residues. Trimming removed 7 bases at V and 8 bases at J, with 15 bases between. CDR3 coding DNA: TGTGCCAGCACCTGGGCAGGGATGGATTCACCCCTCCACTTT. Translated, it gives CASTWAGMDSPLHF.

V and J are TRBV14 and TRBJ2-3, with TRBD2 identical over 7 bases. Germline V gives CDR1 SGHDN, CDR2 FVKESK. Trimming cost V 2 bases and J 3 bases; bases outside gene matches: 14. This CDR3 has 18 amino acids. This CDR3 is CASSQPREMMGGTDTQYF. The DNA of the CDR3 is TGTGCCAGCAGCCAACCCCGGGAGATGATGGGAGGGACAGATACGCAGTATTTT.

The chain's CDR3 is CASSNTGGLRNEQFF. In DNA, the CDR3 is TGTGCCAGTAGTAACACGGGAGGGCTCCGGAATGAGCAGTTCTTC. The chain combines TRBV19 with TRBJ2-1, with TRBD2 matching over 8 bases. This CDR3 region has 15 residues. Trimming at V came to 4 bases and at J to 7 bases, leaving 9 bases not matched to a gene. The V gene's germline CDR1 is LNHDA and CDR2 SQIVND (reference sequence).

The sample holds many counts of this clonotype. The chain is built from TRBV6-1 and TRBJ1-6, with D possibly being TRBD1 (6 bases). CDR1 is MNHNS and CDR2 is SASEGT in the germline V gene. The ends were cut back, 5 bases at V and 9 bases at J, with 14 bases in the middle. CDR3 size: 14 residues. The CDR3 DNA sequence: TGTGCCAGCAGTCGGACAGAGTCCGGTTCACCCCTCCACTTT. It translates to CASSRTESGSPLHF.

V usage is TRBV6-4 and J usage is TRBJ1-5; TRBD1 is a possible D gene (5 bases). V lost 4 bases, J lost 3 bases, and 10 bases lay in between. This CDR3 spans 14 amino acids. CDR1 is MRHNA and CDR2 is SNTAGT in the germline V gene. Here the CDR3 DNA reads TGTGCCAGCAGTGCGGACGGACACAATCAGCCCCAGCATTTT. It yields the protein CASSADGHNQPQHF.

The CDR3 protein is CASSTTRTGSTKELFF. CDR3 sequence (DNA): TGTGCCAGCAGTACAACACGGACAGGGAGTACAAAAGAACTGTTTTTT. V gene TRBV2 combines with J gene TRBJ1-4; 8 bases line up with TRBD1. J was trimmed by 12 bases and V by 5 bases; bases with no gene match: 17. This CDR3 region has 16 residues. CDR1 and CDR2 from the germline V gene are SNHLY and FYNNEI.

The CDR3 reads CASSYPTSEQETQYF. Written as DNA, the CDR3 is TGTGCCAGCAGCTACCCGACTAGCGAGCAAGAGACCCAGTACTTC. The chain uses TRBV7-9 and TRBJ2-5; 8 nucleotides match TRBD2. Germline loops: CDR1 SEHNR, CDR2 FQNEAQ (reference sequence). V shed 4 bases, J shed 2 bases, and the junction held 6 bases outside the gene matches. CDR3 length: 15 amino acids.

This clonotype was seen ten or more times. V and J are TRBV29-1 and TRBJ1-2; no definite D call. The CDR3 sequence is 11 residues long. Deletions cut 4 bases from V and 6 bases from J, with 9 bases between. CDR1 and CDR2 (germline): SQVTM, ANQGSEA. CDR3 protein: CSVVSADGYTF. The CDR3, as DNA: TGCAGCGTTGTGTCTGCCGATGGCTACACCTTC.

The CDR3 region has the DNA TGCGCCAGCAGCCAAGACCGGCAGGGAGGGTATGGCTACACCTTC. It is translated as CASSQDRQGGYGYTF. The V call is TRBV4-1, the J call TRBJ1-2; a possible D gene is TRBD1 (5 bases). Germline assignment: CDR1 MGHRA and CDR2 YSYEKL. The CDR3 length is 15 residues. V was trimmed by 0 bases and J by 5 bases, leaving 13 bases between them.

The rearrangement uses TRBV19 and TRBJ2-7; weak D call: TRBD1 (6 bases). Trimming shortened V by 6 bases and J by 5 bases, and 20 bases separated the two germline ends. Germline V gene data show CDR1 as LNHDA and CDR2 as SQIVND (reference sequence). The length of the CDR3 is 15 residues. CDR3 residues: CASSSGTTDPHEQYF. CDR3 sequence (DNA): TGTGCCAGTAGCTCCGGGACAACCGACCCCCACGAGCAGTACTTC. The whole variable domain, remainder taken from reference TRBV19 and TRBJ2-7, is DGGITQSPKYLFRKEGQNVTLSCEQNLNHDAMYWYRQDPGQGLRLIYYSQIVNDFQKGDIAEGYSVSREKKESFPLTVTSAQKNPTAFYLCASSSGTTDPHEQYFGPGTRLTVT.

This clonotype was seen a handful of times. CDR3 sequence (DNA): TGTGCCAGCAGTGATTCAGATACGCAGTATTTT. It is translated as CASSDSDTQYF. This chain links TRBV12-3 or TRBV12-4 with TRBJ2-3, with no clear D. Trimming pared 5 bases from V and 4 bases from J, leaving 4 bases between. The CDR3 has 11 amino acids.

Points on this clonotype: Given the absence of the conserved phenylalanine or tryptophan at the CDR3 end, a read error is likely. The chain links TRBV2 to TRBJ1-6; D is perhaps TRBD1 (6 bases). The CDR3 consists of 15 residues. V lost 7 bases and J 9 bases, leaving 19 bases between the germline ends. From germline, CDR1 is SNHLY and CDR2 FYNNEI. This CDR3 reads CASMAPTGGISPLHL. The CDR3, as DNA: TGTGCCAGCATGGCTCCGACAGGCGGTATTTCACCCCTCCACTTA.

This clonotype was found a few times. The chain joins TRBV28 to TRBJ2-7; 14 bases line up with TRBD2. Germline CDR1 and CDR2: MDHEN and SYDVKM. The CDR3 has 17 amino acids. V lost 6 bases to trimming and J lost 4 bases; unmatched junction nucleotides: 11. CDR3 in DNA: TGTGCCAGCAGCAACGGAGGGACTAGCGGGAGAATGTACGAGCAGTACTTC. Protein sequence: CASSNGGTSGRMYEQYF.

This clonotype was observed a few times. The chain uses TRBV5-1 and TRBJ2-1; a possible D gene is TRBD2 (5 bases). Trimming removed 2 bases at V and 6 bases at J, with 12 bases between. The CDR3 totals 14 residues. The germline CDR1 and CDR2 sequences are SGHRS and YFSETQ. The CDR3 region has the DNA TGCGCCAGCAGCTTCCCCAGCGCGGGCAATGAGCAGTTCTTC. Residues: CASSFPSAGNEQFF.

The count of this clonotype is one. With a much larger clone just one base away, this may be a read error. J is TRBJ1-2 and V is TRBV6-1; D gene uncertain. Germline CDR1 and CDR2: MNHNS and SASEGT. CDR3 length equals 11 residues. V was cut by 7 bases and J by 4 bases, with 7 bases left in between. CDR3 sequence reads: CASIFSYGYTF. CDR3 coding DNA: TGTGCCAGCATCTTTAGCTATGGCTACACCTTC.

The gene calls are TRBV20-1 and TRBJ1-4, with a possible D match to TRBD1 (5 bases). Germline lookup yields CDR1 DFQATT and CDR2 SNEGSKA (reference sequence). The CDR3 is made up of 15 amino acids. Trimming took off 3 bases at V and 0 bases at J, with 11 bases between the two ends. The CDR3 region is CSASGGDATNEKLFF. The CDR3 DNA is TGCAGTGCTAGTGGAGGGGATGCAACTAATGAAAAACTGTTTTTT.

This rearrangement joins TRBV3-1 to TRBJ2-7; D call uncertain. Trimming removed 1 base at V and 0 bases at J, with 7 bases between. CDR1 is LGHDT and CDR2 is YNNKEL in the germline V gene (reference sequence). This CDR3 contains 14 residues. DNA for the CDR3: TGTGCCAGCAGCCAAGTAGTTAACTCCTACGAGCAGTACTTC. This encodes CASSQVVNSYEQYF.

The genes are TRBV2 and TRBJ2-7; D is ambiguous. The V and J ends lost 7 bases and 2 bases respectively, with 6 bases between them. Germline V CDR1 and CDR2: SNHLY, FYNNEI. The CDR3 runs to 11 residues. The CDR3 spells CASKFAYEQYF. CDR3 in DNA: TGTGCCAGCAAGTTTGCCTACGAGCAGTACTTC.

About this clonotype: At one end, the junction sequence differs from germline, possibly due to a read error. The rearrangement uses TRBV20-1 and TRBJ1-3; D unresolved. The CDR3 loop spans 11 amino acids. CDR1 is DFQATT and CDR2 is SNEGSKA in the germline V gene (reference sequence). The CDR3 spells CSANSGSTIYF. The CDR3 DNA is TGCAGTGCTAACTCTGGAAGCACCATATATTTT.

Regarding this clonotype: One junction end disagrees with the germline gene, perhaps due to a read error. The V and J genes are TRBV2 and TRBJ1-5; D unclear. The CDR3 runs to 17 residues. Germline CDR1 SNHLY, CDR2 FYNNEI. The CDR3 DNA is TGTGCCAGCAGCCTCCTGCCCCGGATCATGGGCAATCAGCCCCAGCGTTTT. Amino acids: CASSLLPRIMGNQPQRF.

The CDR3 spells CSATGGNQPQHF. The CDR3 nucleotides read TGCAGCGCCACAGGGGGCAATCAGCCCCAGCATTTT. The chain uses TRBV20-1 and TRBJ1-5, with TRBD1 matching 7 bases. CDR1 and CDR2 (germline): DFQATT, SNEGSKA (reference sequence). This CDR3 has 12 residues.

This clonotype has more than one count but fewer than ten. CDR3 coding DNA: TGTGCCAGCAGCCACCGGGAGGTGGGTCGTGGCTACACCTTC. It encodes CASSHREVGRGYTF. This rearrangement joins TRBV6-7 to TRBJ1-2; D is uncertain. TRBV6-7 is labeled an ORF, and its function is uncertain. V was pared by 6 bases and J by 7 bases, with 18 bases between. The CDR3 contains 14 residues.

On this clonotype: One base away lies a much larger clone, so this may be a sequencing read error. This sequence joins TRBV10-1 and TRBJ2-5, with D perhaps being TRBD1 or TRBD2 (5 bases each). Germline-derived CDR1 and CDR2 are WNHNN and SYGVQD (reference sequence). CDR3 size: 13 residues. Deletions cut 4 bases from V and 7 bases from J, with 13 bases between. CDR3 residues: CASSGGRRGTQYF. The CDR3 bases are TGCGCCAGCAGTGGGGGCCGTCGGGGGACCCAGTACTTC.

Turning to this clonotype: The conserved phenylalanine or tryptophan normally closing the CDR3 is absent here, so this likely arose from a read error. The chain recombines TRBV20-1 with TRBJ2-1; 10 bases map to TRBD2. CDR1 DFQATT and CDR2 SNEGSKA come from the germline V gene (reference sequence). Trimming cost V 3 bases and J 6 bases; bases outside gene matches: 5. The CDR3 is 14 amino acids. For the CDR3, the DNA is TGCAGTGCTAGGAGTAGCGGGGGGCCCAATGAGCAGTTCCTC. Protein: CSARSSGGPNEQFL.